Each of the 9 T cell receptor beta chains below was sequenced from the same sample in a study of CD8 T cells in ankylosing spondylitis. Study outcomes and limitations: What appeared characteristic of ankylosing spondylitis blood was a TCR beta motif of eight highly homologous variants.

Each CDR3 protein gets one entry after TCRdb re-called the 5' RACE reads with MiXCR. The sample has some 700,000 distinct CDR3 sequences, around 20% seen once. No antigen has been identified for these receptors. The sequenced material came from blood, either unsorted or a sorted T cell fraction (not recorded which). The receptor source for this set is a male donor with ankylosing spondylitis.

This chain uses TRBV11-2 with TRBJ2-3, with 13 bases identical to TRBD2. The length of the CDR3 is 17 residues. CDR1 is SGHAT and CDR2 is FQNNGV in the germline V gene. Losses at the gene ends were 2 bases for V and 4 bases for J; bases not matched to a gene: 6. Written as DNA, the CDR3 is TGTGCCAGCAGCTTAAGGGGACTAGCGGGATTAGCAGATACGCAGTATTTT. It specifies CASSLRGLAGLADTQYF.

The table lists this clonotype with many counts. This chain connects TRBV7-2 to TRBJ2-2; D uncertain. Germline V lookup: CDR1 SGHTA, CDR2 FQGNSA. Trimming took off 6 bases at V and 7 bases at J, with 12 bases between the two ends. This CDR3 has 13 amino acids. The CDR3 reads CASSSYRVGELFF. CDR3 coding DNA: TGTGCCAGCAGTTCTTACCGGGTCGGGGAGCTGTTTTTT.

The rearrangement uses TRBV18 and TRBJ1-5; D perhaps matches TRBD1 (5 bases). The germline V gene encodes CDR1 KGHSH and CDR2 LQKENI. This CDR3 comprises 13 residues. The V end was cut by 6 bases, the J end by 5 bases, with 11 bases between. As DNA, the CDR3 is TGTGCCAGCTCCAAAGGGGAGGATCAGCCCCAGCATTTT. Its protein is CASSKGEDQPQHF.

A few counts support this clonotype. V and J are TRBV11-1 and TRBJ2-1, with TRBD2 as a possible D gene (6 bases). CDR1 and CDR2 from the germline V gene are SGHAT and FQDESV (reference sequence). CDR3 length equals 17 residues. V was cut by 3 bases and J by 6 bases, with 21 bases left in between. In DNA, the CDR3 is TGTGCCAGCAGCTTTCCCAGCGTAGCGGATAAGCCCAATGAGCAGTTCTTC. Protein sequence: CASSFPSVADKPNEQFF. The whole variable domain, filled in from reference TRBV11-1 and TRBJ2-1, reads EAEVAQSPRYKITEKSQAVAFWCDPISGHATLYWYRQILGQGPELLVQFQDESVVDDSQLPKDRFSAERLKGVDSTLKIQPAELGDSAMYLCASSFPSVADKPNEQFFGPGTRLTVL.

The rearrangement uses TRBV7-8 and TRBJ1-1, with TRBD1 matching over 7 bases. Germline V gene sequence: CDR1 SGHVS, CDR2 FQNEAQ. The CDR3 has 15 residues. V shed 5 bases, J shed 1 base, and the junction held 7 bases outside the gene matches. The CDR3 DNA is TGTGCCAGCAGCCTCGACAGGGAGAGGAACACTGAAGCTTTCTTT. This translates into CASSLDRERNTEAFF.

This clonotype was detected a few times. The chain's CDR3 is CASSFGYGGSPSGELFF. The CDR3 coding sequence is TGTGCCAGCAGTTTTGGGTACGGGGGCTCCCCGAGCGGGGAGCTGTTTTTT. The rearrangement links TRBV12-3 or TRBV12-4 to TRBJ2-2; the D call may be TRBD1 or TRBD2 (6 bases each). The CDR3 length is 17 residues. V shed 3 bases and J shed 7 bases, with 21 bases lying between them.

This clonotype was recorded a few times. This chain joins TRBV5-1 and TRBJ1-1; D is possibly TRBD1 (6 bases). The V gene lost 3 bases and the J gene lost 4 bases, with 13 bases spanning the gap. Germline CDR1 SGHRS, CDR2 YFSETQ. The CDR3 runs 14 residues. The CDR3 loop is CASSYVTGRTEAFF. The CDR3 nucleotides read TGCGCCAGCAGCTATGTTACAGGGCGCACTGAAGCTTTCTTT.

For the CDR3, the DNA is TGTGCCAGCAGACCTCTGACGACAGATACGCAGTATTTT. It is translated as CASRPLTTDTQYF. This chain uses TRBV7-2 with TRBJ2-3, with D hard to call. Trimming took 6 bases from V and 3 from J, leaving 10 bases between them. Germline loops: CDR1 SGHTA, CDR2 FQGNSA. CDR3 length: 13 residues.

This clonotype was counted a few times. The chain links TRBV7-2 to TRBJ2-5, with D unclear. Trimming took 1 base from V and 5 from J, leaving 14 bases between them. CDR3 length equals 15 residues. CDR1 and CDR2 from the germline V gene are SGHTA and FQGNSA. DNA for the CDR3: TGTGCCAGCAGCTTAGGTGGGGATACCGGGGAGACCCAGTACTTC. It yields the protein CASSLGGDTGETQYF.